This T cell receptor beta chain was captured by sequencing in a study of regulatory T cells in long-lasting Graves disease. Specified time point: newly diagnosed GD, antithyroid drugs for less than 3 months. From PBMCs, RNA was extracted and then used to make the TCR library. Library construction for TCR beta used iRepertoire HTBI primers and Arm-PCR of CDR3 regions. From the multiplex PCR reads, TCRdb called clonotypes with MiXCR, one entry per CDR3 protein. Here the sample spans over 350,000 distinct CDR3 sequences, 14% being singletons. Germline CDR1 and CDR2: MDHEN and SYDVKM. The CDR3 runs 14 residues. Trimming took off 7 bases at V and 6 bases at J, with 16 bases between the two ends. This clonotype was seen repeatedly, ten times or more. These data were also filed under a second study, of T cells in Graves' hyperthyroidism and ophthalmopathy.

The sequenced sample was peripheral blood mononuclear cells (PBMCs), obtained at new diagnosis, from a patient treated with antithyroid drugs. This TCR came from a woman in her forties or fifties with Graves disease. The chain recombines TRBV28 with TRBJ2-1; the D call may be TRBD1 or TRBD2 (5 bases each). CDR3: CASNPLGVRNEQFF. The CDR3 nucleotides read TGTGCCAGCAACCCACTGGGGGTACGCAATGAGCAGTTCTTC.